This TCR beta chain appears in the sequencing data of a study of cytomegalovirus exposure and HLA in healthy donors. The study's findings and limits: In a later analysis, TCR beta V- and J-gene trimming was associated with a missense DCLRE1C variant. Several top significant clusters appeared, in a later analysis, to be linked to common viral pathogens.

A word on this clone: Its target is not known.

Use of 60 Vbeta and 13 Jbeta primers characterized the PCR. The assay was immunoSEQ multiplex PCR, and TCRdb's table has in-frame clones only and misses some. Of approximately 91,000 clones in the sample, 70% to 85% were seen once. The germline V gene encodes CDR1 SEHNR and CDR2 FQNEAQ (reference sequence). The V segment lost 0 bases and the J segment 1 base; nucleotides outside the gene matches: 9. The CDR3 totals 18 residues. The clonotype originates from a human donor in good health. Sequencing was performed on PBMCs. The chain uses TRBV7-9 and TRBJ2-7, with 10 positions matching TRBD1. CDR3 residues: CASSLARSRDRGSYEQYF. The CDR3 nucleotides are TGTGCCAGCAGCTTAGCGCGGAGCCGGGACAGGGGTTCCTACGAGCAGTACTTC.